This is a list of T cell receptor beta chains from one sample in a study of blood T cell repertoires in COVID-19. Method: immunoSEQ multiplex PCR; TCRdb's copy keeps in-frame clones and lacks some. The table lists about 150,000 clones, about 80% of them singletons. The specimen sequenced was peripheral blood. Every receptor here comes from a human donor in a cohort sampled during active COVID-19. Each CDR3 is given with its conserved first and last residue. Each record gives: clone size, D gene, V gene, J gene, CDR3 protein, CDR3 DNA. The D gene is left open where the match is weak. Only part of the rows carry a size: once, few, many, or a class if the clone is expanded.

size: -; D: TRBD2; V: TRBV24-1; J: TRBJ2-1; CDR3: CATSDPGLFYNEQFF; DNA: TGTGCCACCAGTGATCCGGGACTATTCTACAATGAGCAGTTCTTC
size: -; D: -; V: TRBV6-5; J: TRBJ1-1; CDR3: CASSKTESMNTEAFF; DNA: TGTGCCAGCAGCAAGACAGAATCCATGAACACTGAAGCTTTCTTT
size: few; D: TRBD1; V: TRBV6-6; J: TRBJ1-5; CDR3: CASSRTGGVWPQHF; DNA: TGTGCCAGCAGTAGGACAGGGGGCGTATGGCCCCAGCATTTT
size: -; D: -; V: TRBV19; J: TRBJ1-1; CDR3: CASSKPGISVEAFF; DNA: TGTGCCAGTAGTAAACCCGGGATTTCTGTCGAAGCTTTCTTT
size: once; D: TRBD2; V: TRBV18; J: TRBJ2-3; CDR3: CASSPQAGGRSTDTQYF; DNA: TGTGCCAGCTCACCTCAAGCGGGGGGCCGGAGCACAGATACGCAGTATTTT
size: -; D: -; V: TRBV3-1/TRBV3-2; J: TRBJ2-1; CDR3: CASSQVRGAGYNEQFF; DNA: TGTGCCAGCAGCCAAGTACGGGGGGCGGGGTACAATGAGCAGTTCTTC
size: -; D: -; V: TRBV29-1; J: TRBJ1-5; CDR3: CSVRTANQPQHF; DNA: TGCAGCGTCCGGACAGCAAATCAGCCCCAGCATTTT
size: -; D: TRBD1; V: TRBV5-5; J: TRBJ1-4; CDR3: CASSRRNRGSNEKLFF; DNA: TGTGCCAGCAGCAGACGAAACAGGGGCTCTAATGAAAAACTGTTTTTT
size: -; D: TRBD1; V: TRBV6-4; J: TRBJ2-2; CDR3: CASRGDSNTGELFF; DNA: TGTGCCAGCAGGGGGGACAGTAACACCGGGGAGCTGTTTTTT
size: -; D: TRBD1; V: TRBV5-1; J: TRBJ1-1; CDR3: CASSSGQGNTEAFF; DNA: TGCGCCAGCAGCAGTGGACAGGGGAACACTGAAGCTTTCTTT
size: -; D: -; V: TRBV6-1; J: TRBJ1-2; CDR3: CASSEWGGAKNYGYTF; DNA: TGTGCCAGCAGTGAATGGGGAGGGGCCAAAAACTATGGCTACACCTTC
size: -; D: -; V: TRBV12-3/TRBV12-4; J: TRBJ2-5; CDR3: CASSFLIGETQYF; DNA: TGTGCCAGCAGTTTTTTAATCGGGGAGACCCAGTACTTC
size: -; D: TRBD1; V: TRBV4-1; J: TRBJ1-4; CDR3: CASSQVGQVALDEKLFF; DNA: TGCGCCAGCAGCCAAGTTGGACAGGTTGCTTTGGATGAAAAACTGTTTTTT
size: -; D: -; V: TRBV27; J: TRBJ2-1; CDR3: CASSTVSGGLRIF; DNA: TGTGCCAGCAGCACCGTGAGTGGAGGGCTCCGTATCTTC
size: once; D: TRBD1; V: TRBV7-2; J: TRBJ2-2; CDR3: CASSLRQGAGELFF; DNA: TGTGCCAGCAGCTTGCGTCAGGGGGCCGGGGAGCTGTTTTTT